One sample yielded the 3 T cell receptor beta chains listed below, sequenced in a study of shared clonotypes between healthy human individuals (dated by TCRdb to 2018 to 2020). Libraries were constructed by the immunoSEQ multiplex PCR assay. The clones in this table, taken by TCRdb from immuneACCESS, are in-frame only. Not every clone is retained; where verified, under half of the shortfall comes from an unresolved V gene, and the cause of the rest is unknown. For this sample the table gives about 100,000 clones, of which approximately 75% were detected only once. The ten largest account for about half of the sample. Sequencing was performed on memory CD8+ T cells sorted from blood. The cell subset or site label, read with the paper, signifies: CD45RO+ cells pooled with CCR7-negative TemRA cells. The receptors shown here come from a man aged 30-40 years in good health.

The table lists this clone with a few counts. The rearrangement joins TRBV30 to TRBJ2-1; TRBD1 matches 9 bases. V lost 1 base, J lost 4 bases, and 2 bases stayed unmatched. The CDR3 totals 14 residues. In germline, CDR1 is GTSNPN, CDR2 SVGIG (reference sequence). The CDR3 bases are TGTGCCTGGAGTGGGGGACAGGGTTACAATGAGCAGTTCTTC. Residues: CAWSGGQGYNEQFF. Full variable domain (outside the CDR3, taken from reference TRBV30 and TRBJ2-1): SQTIHQWPATLVQPVGSPLSLECTVEGTSNPNLYWYRQAAGRGLQLLFYSVGIGQISSEVPQNLSASRPQDRQFILSSKKLLLSDSGFYLCAWSGGQGYNEQFFGPGTRLTVL.

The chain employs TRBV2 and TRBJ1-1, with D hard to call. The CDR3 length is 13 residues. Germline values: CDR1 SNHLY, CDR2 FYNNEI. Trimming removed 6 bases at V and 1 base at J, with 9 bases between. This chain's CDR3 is CASRGEGNTEAFF. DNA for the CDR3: TGTGCCAGCAGGGGCGAGGGGAACACTGAAGCTTTCTTT.

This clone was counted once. The CDR3 coding sequence is TGTGCCAGCAGCGGGACAGGGGAGTTGGACCTAGATCCGTTCTTC. Encoded protein: CASSGTGELDLDPFF. The rearrangement uses TRBV11-2 and TRBJ2-1; TRBD1 matches 10 bases. This CDR3 region has 15 residues. Trimming took 5 bases from V and 15 from J; bases not matched to a gene: 16. Germline lookup yields CDR1 SGHAT and CDR2 FQNNGV. Based on the CDR3 plus reference TRBV11-2 and TRBJ2-1, the full variable domain is EAGVAQSPRYKIIEKRQSVAFWCNPISGHATLYWYQQILGQGPKLLIQFQNNGVVDDSQLPKDRFSAERLKGVDSTLKIQPAKLEDSAVYLCASSGTGELDLDPFFGPGTRLTVL.